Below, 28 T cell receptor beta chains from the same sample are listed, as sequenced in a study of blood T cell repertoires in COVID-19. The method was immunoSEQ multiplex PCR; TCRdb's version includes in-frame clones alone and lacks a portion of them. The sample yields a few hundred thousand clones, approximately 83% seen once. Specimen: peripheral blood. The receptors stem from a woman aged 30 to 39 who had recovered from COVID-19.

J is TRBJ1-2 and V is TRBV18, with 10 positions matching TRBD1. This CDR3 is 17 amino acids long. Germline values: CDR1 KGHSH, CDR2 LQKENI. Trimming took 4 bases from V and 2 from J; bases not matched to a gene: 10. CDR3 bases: TGTGCCAGCTCACTAATGGGACCGGGACAGGGGAACTATGGCTACACCTTC. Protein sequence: CASSLMGPGQGNYGYTF.

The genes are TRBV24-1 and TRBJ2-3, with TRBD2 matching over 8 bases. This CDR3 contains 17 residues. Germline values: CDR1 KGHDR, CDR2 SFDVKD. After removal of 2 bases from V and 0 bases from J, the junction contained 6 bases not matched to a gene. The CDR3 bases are TGTGCCACCAGTGATTCGTCGGGGGGGAAAAGCACAGATACGCAGTATTTT. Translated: CATSDSSGGKSTDTQYF.

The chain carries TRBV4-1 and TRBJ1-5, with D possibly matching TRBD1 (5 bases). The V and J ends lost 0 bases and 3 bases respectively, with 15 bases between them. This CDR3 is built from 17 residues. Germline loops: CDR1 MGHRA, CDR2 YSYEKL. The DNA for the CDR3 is TGCGCCAGCAGCCAAGATCTTCGCCAGGGACTCAATCAGCCCCAGCATTTT. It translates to CASSQDLRQGLNQPQHF.

CDR3 protein: CASSELLAKNIQYF. CDR3 bases: TGTGCCAGCAGTGAACTTCTAGCCAAAAACATTCAGTACTTC. The gene calls are TRBV2 and TRBJ2-4; D remains unclear. The CDR3 is made up of 14 amino acids. CDR1 and CDR2 (germline): SNHLY, FYNNEI. V lost 2 bases, J lost 0 bases, and 5 bases lay in between.

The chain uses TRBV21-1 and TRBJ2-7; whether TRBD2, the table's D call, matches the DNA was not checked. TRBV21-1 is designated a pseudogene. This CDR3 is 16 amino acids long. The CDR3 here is CASSLKRINFSYEQYF. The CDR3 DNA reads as TGTGCCAGCAGCCTCAAGCGAATAAACTTCTCCTACGAGCAGTACTTC.

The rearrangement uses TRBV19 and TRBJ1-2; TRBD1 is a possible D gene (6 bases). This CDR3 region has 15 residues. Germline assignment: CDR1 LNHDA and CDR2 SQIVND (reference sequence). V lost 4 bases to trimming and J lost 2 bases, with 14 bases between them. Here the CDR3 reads CASSTLRGPNYGYTF. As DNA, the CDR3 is TGTGCCAGTAGTACCCTCAGGGGTCCGAACTATGGCTACACCTTC.

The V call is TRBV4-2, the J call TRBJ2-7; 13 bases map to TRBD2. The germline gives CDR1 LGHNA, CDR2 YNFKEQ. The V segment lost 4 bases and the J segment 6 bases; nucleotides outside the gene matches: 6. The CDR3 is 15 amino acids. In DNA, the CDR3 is TGTGCCAGCAGCCGTGGACTAGCGGGAGAAAGCGAGCAGTACTTC. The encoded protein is CASSRGLAGESEQYF.

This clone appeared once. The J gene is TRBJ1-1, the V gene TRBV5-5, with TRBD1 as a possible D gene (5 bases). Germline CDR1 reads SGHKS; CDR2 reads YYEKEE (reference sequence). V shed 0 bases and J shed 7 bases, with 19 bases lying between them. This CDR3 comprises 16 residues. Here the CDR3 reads CASSLAGGDHGDEAFF. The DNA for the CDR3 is TGTGCCAGCAGCTTGGCGGGGGGGGACCATGGGGATGAAGCTTTCTTT.

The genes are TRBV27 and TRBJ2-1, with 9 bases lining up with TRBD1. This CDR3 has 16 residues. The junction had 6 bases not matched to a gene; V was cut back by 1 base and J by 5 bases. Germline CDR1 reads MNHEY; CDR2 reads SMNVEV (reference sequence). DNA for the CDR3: TGTGCCAGCAGTTTATATGGGGGGGACAGGGACAATGAGCAGTTCTTC. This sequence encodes CASSLYGGDRDNEQFF.

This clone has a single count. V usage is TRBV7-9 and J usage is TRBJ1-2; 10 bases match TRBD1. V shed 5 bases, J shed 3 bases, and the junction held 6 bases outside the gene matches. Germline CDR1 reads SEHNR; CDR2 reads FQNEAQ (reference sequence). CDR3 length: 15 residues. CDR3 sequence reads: CASSQGTGADYGYTF. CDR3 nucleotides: TGTGCCAGCAGCCAAGGGACAGGGGCGGACTATGGCTACACCTTC.

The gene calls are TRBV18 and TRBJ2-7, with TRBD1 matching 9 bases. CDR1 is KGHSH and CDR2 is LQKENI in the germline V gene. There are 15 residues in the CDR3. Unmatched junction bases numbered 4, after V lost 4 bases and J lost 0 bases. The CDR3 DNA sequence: TGTGCCAGCTCACTTGGACAGGGGAACTCCTACGAGCAGTACTTC. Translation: CASSLGQGNSYEQYF.

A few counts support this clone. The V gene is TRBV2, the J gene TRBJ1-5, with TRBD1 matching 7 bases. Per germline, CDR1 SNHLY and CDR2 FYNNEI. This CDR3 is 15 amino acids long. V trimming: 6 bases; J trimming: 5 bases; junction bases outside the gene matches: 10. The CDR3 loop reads CASSESRQGYQPQHF. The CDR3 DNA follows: TGTGCCAGCAGCGAATCCCGACAGGGCTATCAGCCCCAGCATTTT.

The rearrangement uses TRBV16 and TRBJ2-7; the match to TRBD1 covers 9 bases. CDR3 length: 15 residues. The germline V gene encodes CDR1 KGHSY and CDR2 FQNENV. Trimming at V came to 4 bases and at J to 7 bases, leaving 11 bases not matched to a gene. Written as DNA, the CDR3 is TGTGCCAGCAGCCTCTCCGGGACAGGGACTTGGGAGCAGTACTTC. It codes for CASSLSGTGTWEQYF.

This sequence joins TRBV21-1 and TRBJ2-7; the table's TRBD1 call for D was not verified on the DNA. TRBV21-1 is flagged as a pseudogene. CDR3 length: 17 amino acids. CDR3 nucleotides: TGTGCCAGCAGCAAACGAGGCGGGACAGGGGAGACCTACGAGCAGTACTTC. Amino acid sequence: CASSKRGGTGETYEQYF.

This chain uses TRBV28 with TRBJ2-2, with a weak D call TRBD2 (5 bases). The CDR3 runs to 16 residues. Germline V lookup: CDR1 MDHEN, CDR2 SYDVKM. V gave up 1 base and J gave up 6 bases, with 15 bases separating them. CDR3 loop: CASSLFSGKMAGELFF. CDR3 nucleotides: TGTGCCAGCAGTTTATTCTCCGGGAAAATGGCCGGGGAGCTGTTTTTT.

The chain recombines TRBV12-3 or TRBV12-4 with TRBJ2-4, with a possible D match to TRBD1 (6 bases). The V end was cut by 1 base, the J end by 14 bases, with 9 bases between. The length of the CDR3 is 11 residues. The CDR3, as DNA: TGTGCCAGCAGTTTAGGGCAGGGGAAGTACTTC. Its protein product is CASSLGQGKYF.

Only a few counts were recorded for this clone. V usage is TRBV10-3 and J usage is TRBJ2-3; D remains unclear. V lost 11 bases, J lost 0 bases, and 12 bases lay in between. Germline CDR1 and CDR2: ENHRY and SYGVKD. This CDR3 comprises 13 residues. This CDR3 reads CAAGEASTDTQYF. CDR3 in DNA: TGTGCCGCCGGAGAAGCTAGCACAGATACGCAGTATTTT.

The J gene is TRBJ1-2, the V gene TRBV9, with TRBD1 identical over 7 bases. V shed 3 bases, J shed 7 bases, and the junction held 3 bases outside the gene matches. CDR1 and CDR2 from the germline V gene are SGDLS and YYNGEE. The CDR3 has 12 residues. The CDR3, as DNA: TGTGCCAGCAGCGCTGACAGGGCTGGCTACACCTTC. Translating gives CASSADRAGYTF.

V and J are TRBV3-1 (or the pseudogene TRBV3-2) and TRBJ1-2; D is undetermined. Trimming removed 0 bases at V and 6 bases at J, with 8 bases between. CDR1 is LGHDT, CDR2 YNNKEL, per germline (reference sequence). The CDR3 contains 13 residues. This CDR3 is CASSQDTSDGYTF. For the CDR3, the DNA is TGTGCCAGCAGCCAAGATACGTCGGATGGCTACACCTTC.

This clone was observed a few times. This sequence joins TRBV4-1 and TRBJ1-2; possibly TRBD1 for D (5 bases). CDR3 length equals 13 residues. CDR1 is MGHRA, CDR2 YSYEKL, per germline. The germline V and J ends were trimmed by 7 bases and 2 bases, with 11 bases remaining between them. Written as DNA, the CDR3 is TGCGCCAGCACCTTCGGGGGGAACTATGGCTACACCTTC. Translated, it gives CASTFGGNYGYTF.

Written as DNA, the CDR3 is TGTGCCACCAGTGATCCGACTAGCGGGAGGTTCCCTGAGCAGTTCTTC. As protein: CATSDPTSGRFPEQFF. The chain joins TRBV24-1 to TRBJ2-1, with TRBD2 matching over 13 bases. Germline trimming cut 3 bases from V and 9 bases from J; bases unmatched to any gene: 7. Germline V lookup: CDR1 KGHDR, CDR2 SFDVKD. The CDR3 is made up of 16 amino acids.

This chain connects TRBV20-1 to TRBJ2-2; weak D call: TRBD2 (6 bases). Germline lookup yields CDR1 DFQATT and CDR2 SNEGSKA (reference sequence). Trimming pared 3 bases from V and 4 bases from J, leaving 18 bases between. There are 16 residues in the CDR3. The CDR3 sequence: CSASPSVRRSTGELFF. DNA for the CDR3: TGCAGTGCTAGTCCTAGCGTCCGGCGAAGCACCGGGGAGCTGTTTTTT.

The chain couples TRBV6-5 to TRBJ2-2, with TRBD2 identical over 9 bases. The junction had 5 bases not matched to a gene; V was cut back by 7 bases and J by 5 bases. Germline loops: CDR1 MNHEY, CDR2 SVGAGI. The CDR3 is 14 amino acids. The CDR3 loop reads CASIGLAGTGELFF. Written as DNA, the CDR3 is TGTGCCAGCATCGGGCTAGCGGGGACCGGGGAGCTGTTTTTT.

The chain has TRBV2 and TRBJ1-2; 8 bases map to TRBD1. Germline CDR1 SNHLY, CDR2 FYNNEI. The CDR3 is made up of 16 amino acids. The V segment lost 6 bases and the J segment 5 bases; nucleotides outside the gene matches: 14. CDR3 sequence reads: CASRAPSTGVKYGYTF. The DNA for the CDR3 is TGTGCCAGCAGGGCCCCTTCGACAGGGGTGAAGTATGGCTACACCTTC.

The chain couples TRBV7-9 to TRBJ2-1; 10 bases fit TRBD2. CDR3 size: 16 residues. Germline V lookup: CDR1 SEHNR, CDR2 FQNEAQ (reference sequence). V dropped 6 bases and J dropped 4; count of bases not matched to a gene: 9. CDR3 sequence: CASSTGTSVTYNEQFF. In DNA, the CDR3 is TGTGCCAGCAGTACCGGGACTAGCGTTACTTACAATGAGCAGTTCTTC.

Here the CDR3 reads CASNVLGLGNTEAFF. The CDR3, as DNA: TGTGCCAGCAACGTGTTGGGGCTGGGAAATACTGAAGCTTTCTTT. V gene TRBV2 combines with J gene TRBJ1-1; D is perhaps TRBD1 (5 bases). The V gene's germline CDR1 is SNHLY and CDR2 FYNNEI. The CDR3 extends over 15 amino acids. V dropped 7 bases and J dropped 5 bases, with 20 bases sitting between them.

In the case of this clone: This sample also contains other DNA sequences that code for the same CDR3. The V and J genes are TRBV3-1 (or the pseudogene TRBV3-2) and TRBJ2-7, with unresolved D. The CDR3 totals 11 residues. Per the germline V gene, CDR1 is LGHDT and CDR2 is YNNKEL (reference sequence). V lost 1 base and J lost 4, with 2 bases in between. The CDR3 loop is CASSQAYEQYF. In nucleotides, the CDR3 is TGTGCCAGCAGCCAAGCTTACGAGCAGTACTTC.

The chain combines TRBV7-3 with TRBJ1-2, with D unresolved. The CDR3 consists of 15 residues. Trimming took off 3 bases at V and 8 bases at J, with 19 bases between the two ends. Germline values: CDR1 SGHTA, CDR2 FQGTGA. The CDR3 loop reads CASSFSGFIPKGYTF. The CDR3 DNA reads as TGTGCCAGCAGCTTTTCAGGCTTCATTCCTAAAGGCTACACCTTC.